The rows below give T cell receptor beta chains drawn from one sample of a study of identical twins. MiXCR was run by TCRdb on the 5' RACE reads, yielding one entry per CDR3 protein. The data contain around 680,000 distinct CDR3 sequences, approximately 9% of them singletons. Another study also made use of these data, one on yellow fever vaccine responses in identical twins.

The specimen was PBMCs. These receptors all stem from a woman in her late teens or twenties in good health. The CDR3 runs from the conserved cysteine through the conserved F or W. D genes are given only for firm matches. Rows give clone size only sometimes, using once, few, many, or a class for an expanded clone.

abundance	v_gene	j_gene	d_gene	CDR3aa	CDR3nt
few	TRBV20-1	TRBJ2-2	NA	CSARDILMQVDTGELFF	TGCAGTGCTAGAGATATTTTGATGCAGGTGGACACCGGGGAGCTGTTTTTT
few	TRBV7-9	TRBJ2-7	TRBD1	CASSPDRAGQYF	TGTGCCAGCAGCCCGGACAGGGCTGGCCAGTACTTC
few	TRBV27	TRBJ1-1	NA	CASSPRTLNTEAFF	TGTGCCAGCAGTCCCCGCACCTTGAACACTGAAGCTTTCTTT
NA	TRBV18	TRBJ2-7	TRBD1	CASSPGTGLTHEQYF	TGTGCCAGCTCACCCGGGACAGGGTTAACCCACGAGCAGTACTTC
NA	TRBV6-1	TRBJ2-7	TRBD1	CASTGQRDYEQYF	TGTGCCAGTACGGGACAGAGAGACTATGAGCAGTACTTC
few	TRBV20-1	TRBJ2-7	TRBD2	CSATRLAGGGEQYF	TGCAGTGCTACCCGACTAGCGGGAGGGGGCGAGCAGTACTTC
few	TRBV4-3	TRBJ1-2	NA	CASSQAAGASGYTF	TGCGCCAGCAGCCAAGCTGCCGGGGCAAGCGGCTACACCTTC
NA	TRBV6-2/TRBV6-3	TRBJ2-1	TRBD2	CASSGSLAGVNEQFF	TGTGCCAGCAGCGGGTCGCTAGCGGGGGTGAATGAGCAGTTCTTC
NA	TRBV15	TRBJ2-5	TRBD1	CATSKRRGQRQETQYF	TGTGCCACCAGCAAAAGACGGGGACAGCGCCAAGAGACCCAGTACTTC
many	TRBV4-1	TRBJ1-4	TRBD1	CASSQIRDRGEKLFF	TGCGCCAGCAGCCAAATCCGGGACAGGGGTGAAAAACTGTTTTTT
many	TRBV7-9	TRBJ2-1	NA	CASSFQGSEQFF	TGTGCCAGCAGCTTCCAGGGGAGTGAGCAGTTCTTC
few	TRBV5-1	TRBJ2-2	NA	CASSFPPELSYAGELFF	TGCGCCAGCAGCTTCCCCCCCGAACTCAGTTACGCCGGGGAGCTGTTTTTT
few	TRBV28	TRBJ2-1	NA	CASTPGRQNYNEQFF	TGTGCCAGCACCCCCGGACGCCAGAACTACAATGAGCAGTTCTTC
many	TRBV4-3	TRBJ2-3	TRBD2	CASSQGGLHTDTQYF	TGCGCCAGCAGCCAAGGGGGACTACACACAGATACGCAGTATTTT
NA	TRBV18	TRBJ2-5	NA	CASSPPVGPETQYF	TGTGCCAGCTCACCACCGGTAGGCCCGGAGACCCAGTACTTC
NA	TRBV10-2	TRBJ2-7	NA	CASSRVDRHYEQYF	TGCGCCAGCAGTCGAGTAGACCGACACTACGAGCAGTACTTC
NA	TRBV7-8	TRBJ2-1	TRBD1	CASTLRSGTDYNEQFF	TGTGCCAGCACCCTTCGATCCGGGACAGATTACAATGAGCAGTTCTTC
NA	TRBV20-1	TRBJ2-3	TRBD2	CSARDLAIAGGPTDTQYF	TGCAGTGCTAGAGATTTAGCAATAGCGGGAGGGCCCACAGATACGCAGTATTTT
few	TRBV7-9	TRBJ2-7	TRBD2	CASSPREEGYEQYF	TGTGCCAGCAGCCCTCGGGAGGAGGGTTACGAGCAGTACTTC
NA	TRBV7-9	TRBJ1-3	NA	CASSTPGRSSGNTIYF	TGTGCCAGCAGCACGCCGGGACGGAGCTCTGGAAACACCATATATTTT
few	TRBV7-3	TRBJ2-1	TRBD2	CASSSWRTSGVGSNEQFF	TGTGCCAGCAGCTCCTGGAGGACTAGCGGGGTCGGTAGTAATGAGCAGTTCTTC
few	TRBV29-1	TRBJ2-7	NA	CSVEDWAGATYEQYF	TGCAGCGTTGAAGATTGGGCCGGGGCCACCTACGAGCAGTACTTC
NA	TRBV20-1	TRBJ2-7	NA	CSAQTNPTGEQYF	TGCAGTGCCCAAACGAACCCAACAGGGGAGCAGTACTTC
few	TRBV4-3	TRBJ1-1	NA	CASSQETGTWGAFF	TGCGCCAGCAGCCAAGAAACCGGGACCTGGGGAGCTTTCTTT
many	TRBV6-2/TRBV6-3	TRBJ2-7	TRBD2	CASRSRAGGTYEQYF	TGTGCCAGCAGATCTCGAGCGGGAGGCACCTACGAGCAGTACTTC
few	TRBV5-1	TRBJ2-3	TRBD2	CASSFRSGGSTDTQYF	TGCGCCAGCAGCTTCCGTAGCGGGGGGAGCACAGATACGCAGTATTTT
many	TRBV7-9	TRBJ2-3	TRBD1	CASSFAGGGTDTQYF	TGTGCCAGCAGCTTCGCAGGGGGCGGCACAGATACGCAGTATTTT
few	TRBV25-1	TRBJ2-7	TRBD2	CASRGTSYEQYF	TGTGCCAGCAGAGGGACTAGCTACGAGCAGTACTTC
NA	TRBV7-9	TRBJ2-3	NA	CASSLAKQITDTQYF	TGTGCCAGCAGCTTAGCGAAGCAGATCACAGATACGCAGTATTTT
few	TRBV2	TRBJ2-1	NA	CASSERRYNEQFF	TGTGCCAGCAGTGAGCGGAGGTACAATGAGCAGTTCTTC
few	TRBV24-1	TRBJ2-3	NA	CATSDVSSSTDTQYF	TGTGCCACCAGTGACGTGAGCTCAAGCACAGATACGCAGTATTTT
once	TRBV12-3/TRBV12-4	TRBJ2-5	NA	CASSFPGQAEETQYF	TGTGCCAGCAGTTTTCCGGGGCAAGCGGAGGAGACCCAGTACTTC
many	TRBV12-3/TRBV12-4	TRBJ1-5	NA	CASSPRDNYSNQPQHF	TGTGCCAGCAGTCCCCGGGACAACTATAGCAATCAGCCCCAGCATTTT
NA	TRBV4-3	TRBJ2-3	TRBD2	CASSQDKTSGLREGTDTQYF	TGCGCCAGCAGCCAAGATAAGACTAGCGGACTCCGGGAAGGCACAGATACGCAGTATTTT
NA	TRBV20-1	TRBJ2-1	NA	CSARDWVLHDEQFF	TGCAGTGCTAGAGACTGGGTCCTACACGATGAGCAGTTCTTC
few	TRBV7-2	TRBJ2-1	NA	CASSLILGHEQFF	TGTGCCAGCAGCTTAATCCTCGGCCATGAGCAGTTCTTC
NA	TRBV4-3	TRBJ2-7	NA	CASSQDRHSYEQYF	TGCGCCAGCAGCCAAGATAGGCACTCCTACGAGCAGTACTTC
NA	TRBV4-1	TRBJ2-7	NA	CASSQGIQVFEQYF	TGCGCCAGCAGCCAAGGGATTCAGGTTTTCGAGCAGTACTTC
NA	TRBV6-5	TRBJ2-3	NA	CASSYAGLSTDTQYF	TGTGCCAGCAGTTATGCGGGTCTTAGCACAGATACGCAGTATTTT
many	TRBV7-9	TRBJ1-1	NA	CASSSRVTEAFF	TGTGCCAGCAGTTCGCGGGTCACTGAAGCTTTCTTT
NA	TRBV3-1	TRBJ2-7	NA	CASALAGRNSYEQYF	TGTGCCAGTGCCTTGGCGGGGCGGAACTCCTACGAGCAGTACTTC
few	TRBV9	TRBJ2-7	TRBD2	CASSEASGYEQYF	TGTGCCAGCAGCGAGGCTAGCGGCTACGAGCAGTACTTC
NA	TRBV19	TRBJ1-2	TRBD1	CASLGQGQGYTF	TGTGCCAGCTTGGGACAGGGGCAAGGCTACACCTTC
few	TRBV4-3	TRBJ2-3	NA	CASSQGSGGVSTDTQYF	TGCGCCAGCAGCCAAGGTAGTGGCGGGGTGAGCACAGATACGCAGTATTTT
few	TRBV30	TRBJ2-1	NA	CAWSRGVGYNEQFF	TGTGCCTGGAGTAGGGGGGTCGGATACAATGAGCAGTTCTTC
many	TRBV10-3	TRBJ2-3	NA	CAISVTPQTDTQYF	TGTGCCATCAGTGTAACCCCTCAGACAGATACGCAGTATTTT
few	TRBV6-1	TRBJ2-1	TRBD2	CASSPISLAGGNEQFF	TGTGCCAGCAGTCCTATTTCCCTAGCGGGAGGGAATGAGCAGTTCTTC
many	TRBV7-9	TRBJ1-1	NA	CASSFPGGMNTEAFF	TGTGCCAGCAGCTTCCCGGGGGGTATGAACACTGAAGCTTTCTTT
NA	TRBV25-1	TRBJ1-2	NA	CASSGQGQYYGYTF	TGTGCCAGCAGTGGCCAGGGGCAATACTATGGCTACACCTTC
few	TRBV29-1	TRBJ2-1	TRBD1	CSVAGLRGYEQFF	TGCAGCGTGGCCGGACTCAGGGGGTATGAGCAGTTCTTC
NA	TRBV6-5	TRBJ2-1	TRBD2	CASSYSASGSSYNEQFF	TGTGCCAGCAGTTACTCGGCTAGCGGGAGTTCCTACAATGAGCAGTTCTTC
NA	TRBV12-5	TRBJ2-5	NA	CASGPEDKGQYF	TGTGCTAGTGGTCCCGAGGACAAGGGCCAGTACTTC
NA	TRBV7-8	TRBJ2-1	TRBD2	CASSLSPGLAGEQFF	TGTGCCAGCAGCTTATCGCCGGGACTAGCGGGAGAGCAGTTCTTC
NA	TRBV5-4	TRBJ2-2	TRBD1	CASSPGTGTTGELFF	TGTGCCAGCAGCCCCGGGACAGGCACCACCGGGGAGCTGTTTTTT
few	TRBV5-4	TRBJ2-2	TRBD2	CASSFLTSGRVTGELFF	TGTGCCAGCAGCTTTTTGACTAGCGGGAGGGTCACCGGGGAGCTGTTTTTT
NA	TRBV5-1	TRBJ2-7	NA	CASSLEGTGSGYEQYF	TGCGCCAGCAGCTTGGAGGGTACAGGGTCAGGGTACGAGCAGTACTTC
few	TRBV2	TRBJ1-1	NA	CASSVTGDRMNTEAFF	TGTGCCAGCAGTGTGACTGGGGACCGCATGAACACTGAAGCTTTCTTT
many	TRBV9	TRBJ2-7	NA	CASSVAEGAVYEQYF	TGTGCCAGCAGCGTAGCTGAAGGGGCGGTTTACGAGCAGTACTTC
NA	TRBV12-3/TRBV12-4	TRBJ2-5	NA	CASRPGTSKETQYF	TGTGCCAGCAGACCCGGGACTTCCAAAGAGACCCAGTACTTC